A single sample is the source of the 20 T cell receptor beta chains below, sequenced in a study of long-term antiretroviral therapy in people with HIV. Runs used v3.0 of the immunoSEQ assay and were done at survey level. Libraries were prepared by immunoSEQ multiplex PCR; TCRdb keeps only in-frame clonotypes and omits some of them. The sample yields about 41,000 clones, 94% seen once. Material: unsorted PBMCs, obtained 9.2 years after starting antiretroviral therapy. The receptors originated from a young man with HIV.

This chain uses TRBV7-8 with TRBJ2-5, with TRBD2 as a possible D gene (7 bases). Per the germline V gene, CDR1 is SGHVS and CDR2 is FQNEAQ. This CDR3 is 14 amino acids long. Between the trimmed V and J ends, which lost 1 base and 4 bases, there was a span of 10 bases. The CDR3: CASSLEGGAETQYF. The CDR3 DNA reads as TGTGCCAGCAGCTTAGAAGGGGGGGCAGAGACCCAGTACTTC. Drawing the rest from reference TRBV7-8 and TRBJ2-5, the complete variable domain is GAGVSQSPRYKVAKRGQDVALRCDPISGHVSLFWYQQALGQGPEFLTYFQNEAQLDKSGLPSDRFFAERPEGSVSTLKIQRTQQEDSAVYLCASSLEGGAETQYFGPGTRLLVL.

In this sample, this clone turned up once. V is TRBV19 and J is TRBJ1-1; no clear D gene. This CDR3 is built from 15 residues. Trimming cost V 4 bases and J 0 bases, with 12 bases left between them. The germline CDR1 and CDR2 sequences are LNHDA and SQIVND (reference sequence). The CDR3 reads CASSTQVAMNTEAFF. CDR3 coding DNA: TGTGCCAGTAGTACCCAGGTGGCCATGAACACTGAAGCTTTCTTT.

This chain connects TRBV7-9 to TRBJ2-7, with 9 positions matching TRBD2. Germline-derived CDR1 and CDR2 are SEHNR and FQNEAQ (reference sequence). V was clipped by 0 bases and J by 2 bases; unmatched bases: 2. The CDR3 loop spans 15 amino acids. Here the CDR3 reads CASSLASGGPYEQYF. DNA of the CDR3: TGTGCCAGCAGCTTAGCCAGCGGGGGGCCCTACGAGCAGTACTTC. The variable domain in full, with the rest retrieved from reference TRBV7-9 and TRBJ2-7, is DTGVSQNPRHKITKRGQNVTFRCDPISEHNRLYWYRQTLGQGPEFLTYFQNEAQLEKSRLLSDRFSAERPKGSFSTLEIQRTEQGDSAMYLCASSLASGGPYEQYFGPGTRLTVT.

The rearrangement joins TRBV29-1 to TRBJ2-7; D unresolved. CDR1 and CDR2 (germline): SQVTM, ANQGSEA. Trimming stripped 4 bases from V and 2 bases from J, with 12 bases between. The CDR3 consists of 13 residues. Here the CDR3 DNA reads TGCAGCGTTGGACATCGGATCGCCTACGAGCAGTACTTC. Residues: CSVGHRIAYEQYF.

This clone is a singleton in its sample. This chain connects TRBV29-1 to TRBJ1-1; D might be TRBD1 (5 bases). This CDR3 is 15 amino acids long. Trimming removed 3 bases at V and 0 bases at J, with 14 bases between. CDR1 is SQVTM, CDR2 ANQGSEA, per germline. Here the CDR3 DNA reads TGCAGCGTTGATGCTGGCTGGGGCATGAACACTGAAGCTTTCTTT. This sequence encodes CSVDAGWGMNTEAFF.

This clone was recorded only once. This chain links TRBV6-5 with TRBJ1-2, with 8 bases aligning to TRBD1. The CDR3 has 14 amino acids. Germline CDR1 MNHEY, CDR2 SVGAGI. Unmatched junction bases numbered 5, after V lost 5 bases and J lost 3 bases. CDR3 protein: CASSPGTGHYGYTF. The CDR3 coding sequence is TGTGCCAGCAGTCCCGGGACAGGACACTATGGCTACACCTTC.

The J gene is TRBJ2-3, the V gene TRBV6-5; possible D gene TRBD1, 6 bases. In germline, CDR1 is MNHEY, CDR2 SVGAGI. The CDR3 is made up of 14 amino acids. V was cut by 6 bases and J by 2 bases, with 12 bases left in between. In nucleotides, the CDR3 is TGTGCCAGCAGAACCACAGGGTTCACAGATACGCAGTATTTT. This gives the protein CASRTTGFTDTQYF.

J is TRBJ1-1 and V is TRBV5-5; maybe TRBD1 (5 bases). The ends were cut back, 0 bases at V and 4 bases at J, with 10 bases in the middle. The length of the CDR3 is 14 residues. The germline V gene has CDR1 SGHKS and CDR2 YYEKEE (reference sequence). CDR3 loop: CASSLGGATTEAFF. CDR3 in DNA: TGTGCCAGCAGCTTGGGGGGCGCGACCACTGAAGCTTTCTTT.

The CDR3 DNA is TGTGCCAGCAGACTGGACGTCGGACAGTCCTACGAGCAGTACTTC. This translates into CASRLDVGQSYEQYF. The chain combines TRBV6-1 with TRBJ2-7, with D possibly being TRBD1 (6 bases). From germline, CDR1 is MNHNS and CDR2 SASEGT. The V end was cut by 6 bases, the J end by 1 base, with 16 bases between. The CDR3 is made up of 15 amino acids.

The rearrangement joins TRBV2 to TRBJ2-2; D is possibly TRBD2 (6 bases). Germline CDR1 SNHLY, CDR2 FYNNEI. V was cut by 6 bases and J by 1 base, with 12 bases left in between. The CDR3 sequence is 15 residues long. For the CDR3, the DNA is TGTGCCAGCAGGCCGACTAGGTTGAACACCGGGGAGCTGTTTTTT. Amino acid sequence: CASRPTRLNTGELFF.

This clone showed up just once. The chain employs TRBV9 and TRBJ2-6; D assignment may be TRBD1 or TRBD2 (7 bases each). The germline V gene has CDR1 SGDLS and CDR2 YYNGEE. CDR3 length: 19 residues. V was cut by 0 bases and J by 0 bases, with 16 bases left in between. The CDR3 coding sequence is TGTGCCAGCAGCGTAGCGGGTTGGGAGGGGGCCTCTGGGGCCAACGTCCTGACTTTC. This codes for CASSVAGWEGASGANVLTF.

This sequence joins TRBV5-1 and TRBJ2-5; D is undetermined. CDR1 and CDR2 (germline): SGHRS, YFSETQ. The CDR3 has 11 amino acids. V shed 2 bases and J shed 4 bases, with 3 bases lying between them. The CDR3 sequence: CASSFLETQYF. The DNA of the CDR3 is TGCGCCAGCAGCTTTTTAGAGACCCAGTACTTC.

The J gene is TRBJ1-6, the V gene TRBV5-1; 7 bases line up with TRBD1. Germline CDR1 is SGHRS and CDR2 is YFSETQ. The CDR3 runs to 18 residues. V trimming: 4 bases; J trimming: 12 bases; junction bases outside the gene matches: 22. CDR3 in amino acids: CASSLLYTGDSTARPLHF. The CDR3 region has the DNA TGCGCCAGCAGCCTACTCTATACAGGGGACTCTACTGCGAGACCCCTCCACTTT.

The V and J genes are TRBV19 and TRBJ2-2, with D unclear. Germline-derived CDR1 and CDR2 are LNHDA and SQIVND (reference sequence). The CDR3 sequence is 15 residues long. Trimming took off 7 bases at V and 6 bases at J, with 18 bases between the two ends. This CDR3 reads CASTPPGHRAGELFF. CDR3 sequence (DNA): TGTGCCAGTACCCCGCCCGGGCACCGGGCCGGGGAGCTGTTTTTT. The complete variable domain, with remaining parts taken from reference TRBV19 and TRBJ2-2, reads DGGITQSPKYLFRKEGQNVTLSCEQNLNHDAMYWYRQDPGQGLRLIYYSQIVNDFQKGDIAEGYSVSREKKESFPLTVTSAQKNPTAFYLCASTPPGHRAGELFFGEGSRLTVL.

CDR3 protein: CASSASGQGWQPQHF. The CDR3 bases are TGTGCCAGCAGTGCATCCGGACAGGGGTGGCAGCCCCAGCATTTT. The chain carries TRBV6-6 and TRBJ1-5; 9 nucleotides align to TRBD1. CDR1 is MNHNY and CDR2 is SVGAGI in the germline V gene (reference sequence). V shed 5 bases, J shed 7 bases, and the junction held 9 bases outside the gene matches. This CDR3 is 15 amino acids long.

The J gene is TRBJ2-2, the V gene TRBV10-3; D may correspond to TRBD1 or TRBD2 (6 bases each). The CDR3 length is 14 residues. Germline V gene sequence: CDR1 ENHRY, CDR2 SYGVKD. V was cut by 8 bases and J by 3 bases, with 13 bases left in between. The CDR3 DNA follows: TGTGCCATCTCGTGGGGGGCAGACACCGGGGAGCTGTTTTTT. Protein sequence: CAISWGADTGELFF.

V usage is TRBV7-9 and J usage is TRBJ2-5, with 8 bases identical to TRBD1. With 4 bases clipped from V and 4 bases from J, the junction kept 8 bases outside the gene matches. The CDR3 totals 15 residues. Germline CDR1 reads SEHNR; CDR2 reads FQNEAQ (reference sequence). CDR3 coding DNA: TGTGCCAGCAGCTCGGGACAGGCTAAGGGAGAGACCCAGTACTTC. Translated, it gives CASSSGQAKGETQYF.

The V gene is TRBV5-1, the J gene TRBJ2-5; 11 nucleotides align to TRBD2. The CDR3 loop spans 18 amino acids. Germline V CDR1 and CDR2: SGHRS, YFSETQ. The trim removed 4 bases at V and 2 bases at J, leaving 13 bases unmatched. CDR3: CASSEIGIAGGGQETQYF. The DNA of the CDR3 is TGCGCCAGCAGCGAGATTGGAATAGCGGGGGGGGGTCAAGAGACCCAGTACTTC.

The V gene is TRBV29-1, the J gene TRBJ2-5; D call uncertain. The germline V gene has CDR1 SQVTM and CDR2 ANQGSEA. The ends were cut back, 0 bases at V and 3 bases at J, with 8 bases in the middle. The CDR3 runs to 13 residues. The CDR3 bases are TGCAGCGTTGAAGATTTCCAAGAAGAGACCCAGTACTTC. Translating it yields CSVEDFQEETQYF.

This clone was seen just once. CDR3 in amino acids: CASSYRTGRETQYF. The CDR3 DNA follows: TGTGCCAGCAGTTACCGGACAGGCAGAGAGACCCAGTACTTC. The rearrangement links TRBV6-5 to TRBJ2-5, with 7 bases fitting TRBD1. Germline lookup yields CDR1 MNHEY and CDR2 SVGAGI. The CDR3 consists of 14 residues. The V segment lost 2 bases and the J segment 4 bases; nucleotides outside the gene matches: 4.